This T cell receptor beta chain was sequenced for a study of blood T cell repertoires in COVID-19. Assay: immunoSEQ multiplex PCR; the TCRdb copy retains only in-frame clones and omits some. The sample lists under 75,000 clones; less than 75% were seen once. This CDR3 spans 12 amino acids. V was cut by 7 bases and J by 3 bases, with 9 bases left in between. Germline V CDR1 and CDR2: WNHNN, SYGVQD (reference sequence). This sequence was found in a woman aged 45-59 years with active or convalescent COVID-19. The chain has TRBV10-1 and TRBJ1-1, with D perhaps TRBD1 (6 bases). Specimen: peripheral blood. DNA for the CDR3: TGCGCCAGCAAGGGGGGGGACACTGAAGCTTTCTTT. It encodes CASKGGDTEAFF.